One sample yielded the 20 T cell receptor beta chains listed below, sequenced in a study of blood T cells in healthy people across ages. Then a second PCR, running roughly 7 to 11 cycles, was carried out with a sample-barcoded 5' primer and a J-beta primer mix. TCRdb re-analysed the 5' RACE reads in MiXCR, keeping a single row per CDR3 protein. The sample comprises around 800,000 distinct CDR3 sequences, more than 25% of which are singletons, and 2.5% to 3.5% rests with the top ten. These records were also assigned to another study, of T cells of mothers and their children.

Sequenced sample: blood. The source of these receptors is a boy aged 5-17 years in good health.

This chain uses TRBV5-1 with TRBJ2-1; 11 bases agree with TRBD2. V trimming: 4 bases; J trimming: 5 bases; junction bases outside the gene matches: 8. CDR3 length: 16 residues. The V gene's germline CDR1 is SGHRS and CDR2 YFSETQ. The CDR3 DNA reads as TGCGCCAGCAGCACCAATCTAGCGGGGGGTCACAATGAGCAGTTCTTC. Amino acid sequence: CASSTNLAGGHNEQFF.

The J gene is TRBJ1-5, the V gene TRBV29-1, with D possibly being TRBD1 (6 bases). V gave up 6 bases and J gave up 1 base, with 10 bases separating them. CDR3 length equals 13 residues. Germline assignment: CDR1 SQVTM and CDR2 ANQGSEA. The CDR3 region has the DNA TGCAGCGTCGCAGGGGTGAGCAATCAGCCCCAGCATTTT. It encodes CSVAGVSNQPQHF. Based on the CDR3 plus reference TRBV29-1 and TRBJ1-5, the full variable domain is SAVISQKPSRDICQRGTSLTIQCQVDSQVTMMFWYRQQPGQSLTLIATANQGSEATYESGFVIDKFPISRPNLTFSTLTVSNMSPEDSSIYLCSVAGVSNQPQHFGDGTRLSIL.

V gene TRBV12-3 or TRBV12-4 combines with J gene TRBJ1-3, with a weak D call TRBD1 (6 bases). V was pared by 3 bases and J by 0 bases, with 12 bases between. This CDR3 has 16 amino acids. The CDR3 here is CASSLGTIRSGNTIYF. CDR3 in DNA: TGTGCCAGCAGTTTGGGGACAATTCGCTCTGGAAACACCATATATTTT.

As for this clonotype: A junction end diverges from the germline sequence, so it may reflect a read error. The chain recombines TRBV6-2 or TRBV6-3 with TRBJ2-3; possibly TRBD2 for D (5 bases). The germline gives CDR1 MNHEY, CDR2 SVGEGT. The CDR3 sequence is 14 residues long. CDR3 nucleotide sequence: TGTGCCAGCAGATACTGGAGAGGGACAGATACGCAGTATTTT. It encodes CASRYWRGTDTQYF.

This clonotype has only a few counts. The CDR3 sequence is CASSLPGAEAFF. CDR3 bases: TGTGCCAGCAGTCTCCCCGGGGCTGAAGCTTTCTTT. The chain uses TRBV28 and TRBJ1-1; D not resolved. CDR3 size: 12 residues. V gave up 5 bases and J gave up 6 bases, with 10 bases separating them. Germline CDR1 is MDHEN and CDR2 is SYDVKM.

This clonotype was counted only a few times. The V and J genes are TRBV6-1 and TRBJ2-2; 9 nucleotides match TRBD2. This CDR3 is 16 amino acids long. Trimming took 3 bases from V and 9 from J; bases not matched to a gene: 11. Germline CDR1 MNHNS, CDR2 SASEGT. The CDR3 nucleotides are TGTGCCAGCAGTGAGGCTTTGGCGGGGGGGCCGAGGGAGCTGTTTTTT. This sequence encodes CASSEALAGGPRELFF.

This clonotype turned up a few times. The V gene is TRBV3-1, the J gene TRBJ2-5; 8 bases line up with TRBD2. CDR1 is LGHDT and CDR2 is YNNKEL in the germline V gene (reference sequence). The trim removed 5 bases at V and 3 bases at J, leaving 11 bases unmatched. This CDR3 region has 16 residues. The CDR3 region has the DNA TGTGCCAGCAGCTCGACCGGGGGGGTAGGAAAAGAGACCCAGTACTTC. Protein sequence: CASSSTGGVGKETQYF.

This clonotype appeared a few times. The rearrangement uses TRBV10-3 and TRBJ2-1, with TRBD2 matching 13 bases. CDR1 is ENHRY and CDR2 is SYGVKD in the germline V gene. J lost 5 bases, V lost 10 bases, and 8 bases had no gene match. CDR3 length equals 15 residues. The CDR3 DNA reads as TGTGCCACCCAACGACTAGCGGGGGGCAACAATGAGCAGTTCTTC. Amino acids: CATQRLAGGNNEQFF.

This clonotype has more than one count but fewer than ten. CDR3 sequence: CAISGGTTFTGELFF. CDR3 bases: TGTGCCATCAGTGGTGGGACGACTTTTACCGGGGAGCTGTTTTTT. This chain uses TRBV10-3 with TRBJ2-2; D tentatively fits TRBD1 or TRBD2 (5 bases each). Trimming took 4 bases from V and 5 from J, leaving 14 bases between them. The CDR3 length is 15 residues. Germline assignment: CDR1 ENHRY and CDR2 SYGVKD.

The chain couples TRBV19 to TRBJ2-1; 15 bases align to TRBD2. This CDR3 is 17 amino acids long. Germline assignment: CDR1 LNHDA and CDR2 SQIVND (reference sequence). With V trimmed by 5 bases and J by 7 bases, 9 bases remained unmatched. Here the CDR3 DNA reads TGTGCCAGTAGTTCCCGGACTAGCGGGGGGGCCCGGAATGAGCAGTTCTTC. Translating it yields CASSSRTSGGARNEQFF.

The CDR3 loop is CSTSSQFGTEAFF. The CDR3 nucleotides are TGCAGCACGTCGTCACAGTTTGGCACTGAAGCTTTCTTT. The rearrangement uses TRBV29-1 and TRBJ1-1, with unresolved D. Germline V gene lookup returns CDR1 SQVTM and CDR2 ANQGSEA. The germline V and J ends were trimmed by 8 bases and 4 bases, with 17 bases remaining between them. This CDR3 is built from 13 residues.

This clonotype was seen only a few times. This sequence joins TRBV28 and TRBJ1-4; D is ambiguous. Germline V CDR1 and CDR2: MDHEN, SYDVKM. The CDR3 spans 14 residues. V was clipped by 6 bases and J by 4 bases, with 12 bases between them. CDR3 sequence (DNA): TGTGCCAGCAGCCCAGGAGGGATTAATGAAAAACTGTTTTTT. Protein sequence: CASSPGGINEKLFF.

For the CDR3, the DNA is TGCGCCAGCGCCGATTCTCGGGGGTCCAGCACAGATACGCAGTATTTT. Translated: CASADSRGSSTDTQYF. The chain couples TRBV5-1 to TRBJ2-3; D is perhaps TRBD2 (6 bases). The CDR3 consists of 16 residues. The germline CDR1 and CDR2 sequences are SGHRS and YFSETQ. The V gene lost 7 bases and the J gene lost 0 bases, with 18 bases spanning the gap.

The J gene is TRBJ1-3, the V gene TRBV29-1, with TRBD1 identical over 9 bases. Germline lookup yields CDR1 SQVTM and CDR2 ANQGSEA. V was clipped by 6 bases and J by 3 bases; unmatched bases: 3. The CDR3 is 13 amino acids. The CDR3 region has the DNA TGCAGCGTAGGGACAGGGAGTGGAAACACCATATATTTT. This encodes CSVGTGSGNTIYF.

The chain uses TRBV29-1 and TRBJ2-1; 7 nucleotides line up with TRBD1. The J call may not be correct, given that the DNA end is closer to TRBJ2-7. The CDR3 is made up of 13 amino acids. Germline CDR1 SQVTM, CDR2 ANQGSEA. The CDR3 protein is CSVGQGYTYEQYF. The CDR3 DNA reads TGCAGCGTTGGACAGGGATACACCTACGAGCAGTACTTC.

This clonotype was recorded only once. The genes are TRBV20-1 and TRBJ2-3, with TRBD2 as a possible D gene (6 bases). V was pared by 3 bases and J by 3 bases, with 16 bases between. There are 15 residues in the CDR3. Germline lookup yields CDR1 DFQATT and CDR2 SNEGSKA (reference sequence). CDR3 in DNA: TGCAGTGCTAGTGGAAGGCCAGGGAGGACAGATACGCAGTATTTT. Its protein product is CSASGRPGRTDTQYF.

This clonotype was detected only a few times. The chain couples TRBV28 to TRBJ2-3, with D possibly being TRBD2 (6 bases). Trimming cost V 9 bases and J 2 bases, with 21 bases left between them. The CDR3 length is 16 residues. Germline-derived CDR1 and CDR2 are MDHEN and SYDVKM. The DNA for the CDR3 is TGTGCCAGGCCTCGGGGGTTGGAGCCTGACACAGATACGCAGTATTTT. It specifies CARPRGLEPDTDTQYF.

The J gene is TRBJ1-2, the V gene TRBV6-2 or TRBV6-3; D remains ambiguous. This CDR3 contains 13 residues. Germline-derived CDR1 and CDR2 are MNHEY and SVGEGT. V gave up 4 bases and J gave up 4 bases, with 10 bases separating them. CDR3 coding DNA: TGTGCCAGCAGTTTCTCCGACGGCTATGGCTACACCTTC. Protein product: CASSFSDGYGYTF.

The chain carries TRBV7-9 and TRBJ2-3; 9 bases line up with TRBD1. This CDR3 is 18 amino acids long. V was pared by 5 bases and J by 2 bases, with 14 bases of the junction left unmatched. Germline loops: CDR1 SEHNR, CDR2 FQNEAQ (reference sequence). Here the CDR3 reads CASSPVPGQGTNTDTQYF. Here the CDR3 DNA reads TGTGCCAGCAGCCCTGTCCCGGGACAGGGAACAAACACAGATACGCAGTATTTT.

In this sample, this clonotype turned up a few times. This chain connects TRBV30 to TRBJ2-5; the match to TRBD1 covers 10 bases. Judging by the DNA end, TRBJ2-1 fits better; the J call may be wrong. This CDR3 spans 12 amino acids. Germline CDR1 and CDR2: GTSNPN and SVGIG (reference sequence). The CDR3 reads CAWDRGRDEQFF. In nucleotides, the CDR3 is TGTGCCTGGGACAGGGGGCGTGATGAGCAGTTCTTC.